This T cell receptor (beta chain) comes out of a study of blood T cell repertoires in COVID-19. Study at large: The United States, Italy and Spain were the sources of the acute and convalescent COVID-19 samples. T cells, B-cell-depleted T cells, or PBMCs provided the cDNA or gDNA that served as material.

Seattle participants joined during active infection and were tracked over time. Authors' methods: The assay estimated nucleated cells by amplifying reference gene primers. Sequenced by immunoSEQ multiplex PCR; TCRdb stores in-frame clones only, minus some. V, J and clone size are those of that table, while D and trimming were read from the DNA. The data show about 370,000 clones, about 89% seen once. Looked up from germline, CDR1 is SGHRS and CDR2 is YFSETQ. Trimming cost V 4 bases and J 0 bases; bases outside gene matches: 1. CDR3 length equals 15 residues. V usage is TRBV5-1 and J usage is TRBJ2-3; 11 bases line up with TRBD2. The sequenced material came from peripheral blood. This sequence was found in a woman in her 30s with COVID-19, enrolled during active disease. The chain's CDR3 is CASSPSGRSTDTQYF. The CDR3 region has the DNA TGCGCCAGCAGCCCTAGCGGGAGGAGCACAGATACGCAGTATTTT. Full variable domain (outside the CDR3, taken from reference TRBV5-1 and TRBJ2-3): KAGVTQTPRYLIKTRGQQVTLSCSPISGHRSVSWYQQTPGQGLQFLFEYFSETQRNKGNFPGRFSGRQFSNSRSEMNVSTLELGDSALYLCASSPSGRSTDTQYFGPGTRLTVL.